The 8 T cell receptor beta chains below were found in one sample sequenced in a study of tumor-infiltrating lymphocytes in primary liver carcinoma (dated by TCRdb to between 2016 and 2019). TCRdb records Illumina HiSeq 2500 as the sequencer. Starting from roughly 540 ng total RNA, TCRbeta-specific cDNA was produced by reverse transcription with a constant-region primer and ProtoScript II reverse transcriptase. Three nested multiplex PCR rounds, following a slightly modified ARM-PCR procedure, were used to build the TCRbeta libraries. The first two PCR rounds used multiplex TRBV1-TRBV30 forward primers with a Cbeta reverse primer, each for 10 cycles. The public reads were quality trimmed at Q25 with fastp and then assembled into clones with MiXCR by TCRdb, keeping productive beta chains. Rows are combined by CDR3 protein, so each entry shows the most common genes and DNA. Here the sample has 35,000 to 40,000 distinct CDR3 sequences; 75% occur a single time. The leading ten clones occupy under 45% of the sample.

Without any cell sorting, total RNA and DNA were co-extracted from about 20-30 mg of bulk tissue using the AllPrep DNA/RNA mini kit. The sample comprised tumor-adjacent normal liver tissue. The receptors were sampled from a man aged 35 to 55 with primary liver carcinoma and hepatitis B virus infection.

CDR3: CTSSWTPGTGYEQYF. In DNA, the CDR3 is TGCACTAGCAGCTGGACCCCCGGGACAGGGTACGAGCAGTACTTC. The gene calls are TRBV5-1 and TRBJ2-7; TRBD1 aligns across 9 bases. There are 15 residues in the CDR3. Germline loops: CDR1 SGHRS, CDR2 YFSETQ. Full variable domain (missing parts from reference TRBV5-1 and TRBJ2-7): KAGVTQTPRYLIKTRGQQVTLSCSPISGHRSVSWYQQTPGQGLQFLFEYFSETQRNKGNFPGRFSGRQFSNSRSEMNVSTLELGDSALYLCTSSWTPGTGYEQYFGPGTRLTVT.

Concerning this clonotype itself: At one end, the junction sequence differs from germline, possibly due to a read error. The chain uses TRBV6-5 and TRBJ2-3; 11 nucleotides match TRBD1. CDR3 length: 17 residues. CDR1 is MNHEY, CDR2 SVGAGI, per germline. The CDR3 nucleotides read TGTTCCAGCAGTCCCGTGACGCCGGGACAGGGGGGAGATACGCAGTATTTT. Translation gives CSSSPVTPGQGGDTQYF.

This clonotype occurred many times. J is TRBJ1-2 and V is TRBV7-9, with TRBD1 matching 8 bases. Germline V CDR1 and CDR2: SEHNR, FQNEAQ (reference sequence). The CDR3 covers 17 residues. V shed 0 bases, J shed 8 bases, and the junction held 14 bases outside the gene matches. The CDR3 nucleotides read TGTGCCAGCAGCTTAGCCTCATTGGGACAGGCCTGGGGGGGCTACACCTTC. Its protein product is CASSLASLGQAWGGYTF.

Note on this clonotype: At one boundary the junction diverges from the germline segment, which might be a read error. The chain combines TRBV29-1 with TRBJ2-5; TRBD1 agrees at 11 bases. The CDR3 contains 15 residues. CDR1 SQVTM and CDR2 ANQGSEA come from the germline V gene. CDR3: CSVEADRGRAETQHF. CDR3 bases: TGCAGCGTCGAAGCGGACAGGGGGCGAGCAGAGACTCAGCACTTC.

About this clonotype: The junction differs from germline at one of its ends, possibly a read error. CDR3 sequence (DNA): TGTGTCAGCACCGGACAGGGGTTACCCCTCCACTTT. Encoded protein: CVSTGQGLPLHF. This rearrangement joins TRBV5-4 to TRBJ1-6; 9 bases match TRBD1. The V gene's germline CDR1 is SGHNT and CDR2 YYREEE (reference sequence). The CDR3 is 12 amino acids.

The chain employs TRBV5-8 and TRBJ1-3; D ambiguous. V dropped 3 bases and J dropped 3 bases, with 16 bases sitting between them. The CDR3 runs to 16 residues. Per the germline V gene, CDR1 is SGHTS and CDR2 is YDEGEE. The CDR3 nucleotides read TGTGCCAGCAGCTCCCCTCGGTCGGAGTGTGGAAACACCATATATTTT. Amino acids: CASSSPRSECGNTIYF.

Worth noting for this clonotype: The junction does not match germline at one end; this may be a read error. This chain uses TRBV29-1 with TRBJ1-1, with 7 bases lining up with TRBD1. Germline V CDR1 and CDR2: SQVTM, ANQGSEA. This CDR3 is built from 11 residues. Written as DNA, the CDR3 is TGTAGCGGCCGTGGGACAGCTGAAGCTTCCTTT. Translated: CSGRGTAEASF.

The CDR3 loop reads CASITALAAYNEQFF. The CDR3 DNA reads as TGTGCCAGTATTACCGCACTAGCGGCTTACAATGAGCAGTTCTTC. J is TRBJ2-1 and V is TRBV19, with TRBD2 matching 8 bases. Germline V gene data show CDR1 as LNHDA and CDR2 as SQIVND (reference sequence). There are 15 residues in the CDR3. Trimming took 7 bases from V and 4 from J; bases not matched to a gene: 9.